The T cell receptor beta chain under discussion was sequenced for a study of blood T cell repertoires in COVID-19. V gave up 2 bases and J gave up 4 bases, with 11 bases separating them. Germline CDR1 and CDR2: LNHDA and SQIVND (reference sequence). The CDR3 loop spans 14 amino acids. Exposed enrollees encountered a COVID-19 case at some point within 2 weeks before study entry. Sequenced by immunoSEQ multiplex PCR; TCRdb stores in-frame clones only, minus some. The repertoire holds around 190,000 clones, with 84% as singletons. Sequences were obtained from PBMCs or T cells enriched from blood (not recorded which). The TCR was taken from a woman aged 25-40 years who had been exposed to COVID-19. The chain uses TRBV19 and TRBJ2-5; no firm D call. The CDR3 DNA reads TGTGCCAGTAGTATACGGAGTGATTTAGAGACCCAGTACTTC. Protein sequence: CASSIRSDLETQYF.